This T cell receptor beta chain stems from a study of blood T cell repertoires in COVID-19. At the level of the study: Collection of acute and convalescent COVID-19 samples took place in the United States, Italy and Spain.

This CDR3 contains 14 residues. Germline CDR1 reads SGHNT; CDR2 reads YYREEE (reference sequence). The V and J ends lost 4 bases and 8 bases, in that order; junction bases with no gene match: 9. In the original processing: Reference gene primer amplification yielded estimated nucleated cell counts. The assay was immunoSEQ multiplex PCR, and TCRdb's table has in-frame clones only and misses some. D and trimming come from the DNA, and the V and J calls and clone size come from that table. The sample has some 700,000 clones; more than 80% are singletons. Source material: peripheral blood. This clonotype originated in a woman aged 18-30 years with acute or convalescent COVID-19. J is TRBJ1-2 and V is TRBV5-4, with 9 bases fitting TRBD1. CDR3 DNA sequence: TGTGCCAGCAGCCGGGACAGGGCGGAGAACGGCTACACCTTC. Translating gives CASSRDRAENGYTF. Drawing the rest from reference TRBV5-4 and TRBJ1-2, the complete variable domain is ETGVTQSPTHLIKTRGQQVTLRCSSQSGHNTVSWYQQALGQGPQFIFQYYREEENGRGNFPPRFSGLQFPNYSSELNVNALELDDSALYLCASSRDRAENGYTFGSGTRLTVV.